The 28 T cell receptor beta chains presented below share a single source sample, sequenced in a study of CD8 T cells in Susac syndrome. RNA was extracted with the RNeasy kit, and a quantity of about 0.45 to 1 ug was reverse transcribed using random hexamers. A single record per CDR3 protein comes from TCRdb applying MiXCR to the immunoSEQ multiplex PCR reads. The table has a few hundred thousand distinct CDR3 sequences, around 92% seen once. Sequenced: CD4+ T cells from PBMCs. These TCRs come from a human donor with multiple sclerosis.

The chain has TRBV12-3 or TRBV12-4 and TRBJ2-7, with TRBD1 identical over 9 bases. The J segment lost 0 bases and the V segment lost 4 bases, leaving 10 bases of the junction unmatched. The CDR3 runs 17 residues. The CDR3 DNA is TGTGCCAGCAGTTCTACAGGGGGCCTAGTCGGCTCCTACGAGCAGTACTTC. Translated: CASSSTGGLVGSYEQYF.

The chain is built from TRBV2 and TRBJ2-3; D is ambiguous. The CDR3 contains 12 residues. The V gene lost 7 bases and the J gene lost 5 bases, with 10 bases spanning the gap. In germline, CDR1 is SNHLY, CDR2 FYNNEI. The CDR3 DNA reads TGTGCCAGCAACCTACTAAGAGATACGCAGTATTTT. Its translation: CASNLLRDTQYF. The entire variable domain, with the rest obtained from reference TRBV2 and TRBJ2-3, is as follows: EPEVTQTPSHQVTQMGQEVILRCVPISNHLYFYWYRQILGQKVEFLVSFYNNEISEKSEIFDDQFSVERPDGSNFTLKIRSTKLEDSAMYFCASNLLRDTQYFGPGTRLTVL.

The chain joins TRBV20-1 to TRBJ2-1; 9 positions match TRBD1. CDR1 is DFQATT and CDR2 is SNEGSKA in the germline V gene (reference sequence). V lost 5 bases, J lost 3 bases, and 5 bases stayed unmatched. CDR3 length equals 14 residues. CDR3 sequence reads: CSAAPGQGYNEQFF. The CDR3 DNA reads TGCAGTGCTGCTCCGGGACAGGGCTACAATGAGCAGTTCTTC.

The rearrangement links TRBV12-3 or TRBV12-4 to TRBJ2-2; the D call may be TRBD1 or TRBD2 (5 bases each). This CDR3 is built from 15 residues. V was trimmed by 5 bases and J by 8 bases, leaving 18 bases between them. The CDR3 region is CASSQPGTKTGELFF. The CDR3 nucleotides read TGTGCCAGCAGTCAACCTGGGACCAAGACGGGGGAGCTGTTTTTT.

This sequence joins TRBV7-2 and TRBJ2-1; 9 bases are shared with TRBD1. The CDR3 covers 15 residues. The germline CDR1 and CDR2 sequences are SGHTA and FQGNSA. V gave up 3 bases and J gave up 6 bases; unmatched junction bases: 6. In nucleotides, the CDR3 is TGTGCCAGCAGCTTTGGGACAGGGATACTCAATGAGCAGTTCTTC. Translating gives CASSFGTGILNEQFF.

The V and J genes are TRBV25-1 and TRBJ1-2; a weak D match, TRBD1 (6 bases). The CDR3 covers 15 residues. Germline values: CDR1 MGHDK, CDR2 SYGVNS. The ends were cut back, 3 bases at V and 4 bases at J, with 15 bases in the middle. This CDR3 reads CASSEMGRGGYGYTF. CDR3 nucleotide sequence: TGTGCCAGCAGTGAGATGGGGAGAGGGGGCTATGGCTACACCTTC.

The V and J genes are TRBV9 and TRBJ1-1; D is uncertain. Germline CDR1 reads SGDLS; CDR2 reads YYNGEE. CDR3 length: 17 residues. The germline V and J ends were trimmed by 0 bases and 5 bases, with 20 bases remaining between them. CDR3 nucleotides: TGTGCCAGCAGCGTAGTCCCTCTAGGAGGGAGCGGTACTGAAGCTTTCTTT. This translates into CASSVVPLGGSGTEAFF.

This chain connects TRBV5-1 to TRBJ2-2, with D unresolved. The ends were cut back, 5 bases at V and 6 bases at J, with 8 bases in the middle. The CDR3 loop spans 12 amino acids. Per germline, CDR1 SGHRS and CDR2 YFSETQ. The CDR3 region has the DNA TGCGCCAGCAGGGACGGGCCCGGGGAGCTGTTTTTT. Its translation is CASRDGPGELFF.

The rearrangement uses TRBV21-1 and TRBJ1-5. TRBV21-1 is deemed a pseudogene. This CDR3 spans 15 amino acids. The chain's CDR3 is CASSKKREGGQPQHF. The CDR3, as DNA: TGTGCCAGCAGCAAAAAGAGGGAGGGGGGTCAGCCCCAGCATTTT.

This rearrangement joins TRBV5-6 to TRBJ2-7; TRBD2 is a possible D gene (5 bases). Trimming took 1 base from V and 0 from J, leaving 8 bases between them. From germline, CDR1 is SGHDT and CDR2 YYEEEE. The CDR3 sequence is 14 residues long. The CDR3 nucleotides read TGTGCCAGCAGCTTGTCCGGGATCTCCTACGAGCAGTACTTC. Translating it yields CASSLSGISYEQYF.

The rearrangement uses TRBV20-1 and TRBJ1-3; D gene uncertain. V dropped 3 bases and J dropped 2 bases, with 8 bases sitting between them. CDR3 size: 13 residues. In germline, CDR1 is DFQATT, CDR2 SNEGSKA (reference sequence). DNA for the CDR3: TGCAGTGCTAGTGGCTGGGCTGGAAACACCATATATTTT. Translation gives CSASGWAGNTIYF.

The rearrangement joins TRBV12-3 or TRBV12-4 to TRBJ2-4; the D gene is possibly TRBD1 (7 bases). Trimming took 5 bases from V and 0 from J, leaving 17 bases between them. The CDR3 consists of 17 residues. CDR3 in amino acids: CASSSPGQGGAKNIQYF. The CDR3 coding sequence is TGTGCCAGCAGTAGTCCGGGTCAGGGGGGAGCCAAAAACATTCAGTACTTC.

Only one count was recorded for this clonotype. V gene TRBV30 combines with J gene TRBJ1-2; TRBD1 matches 7 bases. V shed 3 bases, J shed 7 bases, and the junction held 5 bases outside the gene matches. Germline CDR1 and CDR2: GTSNPN and SVGIG (reference sequence). The CDR3 spans 12 residues. As DNA, the CDR3 is TGTGCCTGGAGACTGACAGGGAGTGGCTACACCTTC. Protein product: CAWRLTGSGYTF. Drawing the rest from reference TRBV30 and TRBJ1-2, the complete variable domain is SQTIHQWPATLVQPVGSPLSLECTVEGTSNPNLYWYRQAAGRGLQLLFYSVGIGQISSEVPQNLSASRPQDRQFILSSKKLLLSDSGFYLCAWRLTGSGYTFGSGTRLTVV.

The count of this clonotype is one. The V gene is TRBV5-6, the J gene TRBJ2-3; D may be TRBD1 (5 bases). Germline V lookup: CDR1 SGHDT, CDR2 YYEEEE. V was cut by 4 bases and J by 3 bases, with 18 bases left in between. CDR3 length equals 16 residues. The CDR3 region is CASSPSGRQPTDTQYF. As DNA, the CDR3 is TGTGCCAGCAGCCCATCGGGCAGACAGCCAACAGATACGCAGTATTTT.

This chain joins TRBV18 and TRBJ1-4, with TRBD1 matching over 7 bases. The ends lost 3 bases at V and 7 bases at J; junction bases unmatched: 5. CDR3 size: 14 residues. CDR1 and CDR2 from the germline V gene are KGHSH and LQKENI. The CDR3, as DNA: TGTGCCAGCTCACCGAGGGGGCTTGGTGAAAAACTGTTTTTT. As protein: CASSPRGLGEKLFF.

The chain is built from TRBV20-1 and TRBJ2-3, with 15 bases aligning to TRBD2. Per the germline V gene, CDR1 is DFQATT and CDR2 is SNEGSKA (reference sequence). There are 16 residues in the CDR3. V lost 5 bases and J lost 3; bases outside the gene matches: 6. The CDR3 protein is CSALRTSGGATDTQYF. For the CDR3, the DNA is TGCAGTGCTCTCCGGACTAGCGGGGGGGCTACAGATACGCAGTATTTT.

This chain joins TRBV20-1 and TRBJ2-7; D is unresolved. CDR3 length: 11 amino acids. V lost 6 bases, J lost 0 bases, and 6 bases lay in between. Germline V gene sequence: CDR1 DFQATT, CDR2 SNEGSKA (reference sequence). The CDR3 sequence: CSARYSYEQYF. In nucleotides, the CDR3 is TGCAGTGCCAGATACTCCTACGAGCAGTACTTC.

This chain uses TRBV29-1 with TRBJ1-1; TRBD1 agrees at 11 bases. This CDR3 contains 16 residues. With V trimmed by 4 bases and J by 0 bases, 7 bases remained unmatched. Germline V gives CDR1 SQVTM, CDR2 ANQGSEA. The DNA of the CDR3 is TGCAGCGTTGGGGTAGGGACAGGGGGGGTGAACACTGAAGCTTTCTTT. Its translation: CSVGVGTGGVNTEAFF.

This clonotype was detected once. The V and J genes are TRBV18 and TRBJ2-5, with D perhaps TRBD1 or TRBD2 (5 bases each). Between the trimmed V and J ends, which lost 6 bases and 4 bases, there was a span of 18 bases. The CDR3 is 15 amino acids. The germline V gene encodes CDR1 KGHSH and CDR2 LQKENI. In DNA form, the CDR3 reads TGTGCCAGCTCGACCGTCAGGGACGTCTTAGAGACCCAGTACTTC. Its translation is CASSTVRDVLETQYF.

V and J are TRBV10-3 and TRBJ2-3; D gene unclear. V lost 7 bases, J lost 2 bases, and 13 bases lay in between. CDR3 length: 14 amino acids. Germline CDR1 is ENHRY and CDR2 is SYGVKD. CDR3: CAINTSPDTDTQYF. CDR3 DNA sequence: TGTGCCATCAATACGTCTCCTGACACAGATACGCAGTATTTT.

The CDR3 spells CAISASGGEQETQYF. CDR3 sequence (DNA): TGTGCCATCAGTGCCAGCGGGGGGGAACAAGAGACCCAGTACTTC. V usage is TRBV10-3 and J usage is TRBJ2-5, with TRBD2 identical over 10 bases. Trimming removed 4 bases from V and 2 bases from J; junction bases left unmatched: 4. This CDR3 region has 15 residues. CDR1 and CDR2 from the germline V gene are ENHRY and SYGVKD.

This rearrangement joins TRBV30 to TRBJ1-2; D remains ambiguous. Trimming stripped 4 bases from V and 5 bases from J, with 17 bases between. This CDR3 region has 14 residues. Germline V lookup: CDR1 GTSNPN, CDR2 SVGIG (reference sequence). In DNA form, the CDR3 reads TGTGCCTGGACTGGGTGGCAGGCTGGGTATGGCTACACCTTC. Translating gives CAWTGWQAGYGYTF.

This clonotype showed up just once. The chain links TRBV11-3 to TRBJ2-5; D uncertain. CDR3 length: 13 residues. Germline loops: CDR1 SGHNT, CDR2 YENEEA. V lost 5 bases and J lost 1, with 8 bases in between. The CDR3 coding sequence is TGTGCCAGCAGCCCGCAGCCCCAAGAGACCCAGTACTTC. It encodes CASSPQPQETQYF.

The rearrangement links TRBV7-3 to TRBJ1-5, with D hard to call. Germline values: CDR1 SGHTA, CDR2 FQGTGA. V was shortened by 0 bases and J by 7 bases, with 13 bases between the two germline ends. This CDR3 contains 15 residues. The CDR3 sequence is CASSLTVWRRQPQHF. CDR3 DNA: TGTGCCAGCAGCTTAACGGTCTGGAGGAGGCAGCCCCAGCATTTT.

The V gene is TRBV20-1, the J gene TRBJ1-2; TRBD1 matches at 7 bases. V lost 5 bases, J lost 1 base, and 22 bases stayed unmatched. CDR1 is DFQATT and CDR2 is SNEGSKA in the germline V gene (reference sequence). The CDR3 has 19 residues. The CDR3 reads CSASQFQGGPEYLNYGYTF. The CDR3 coding sequence is TGCAGTGCTTCTCAATTTCAGGGGGGACCCGAATACCTTAACTATGGCTACACCTTC.

The chain links TRBV12-3 or TRBV12-4 to TRBJ1-6; 7 bases match TRBD1. The J segment lost 9 bases and the V segment lost 6 bases, leaving 11 bases of the junction unmatched. The CDR3 is made up of 15 amino acids. The CDR3 here is CASRGQTGMGSPLHF. CDR3 nucleotides: TGTGCCAGCAGGGGCCAGACAGGGATGGGTTCACCCCTCCACTTT.

This sequence joins TRBV4-1 and TRBJ1-2; a possible D gene is TRBD1 (5 bases). The germline CDR1 and CDR2 sequences are MGHRA and YSYEKL. Trimming took off 0 bases at V and 2 bases at J, with 7 bases between the two ends. This CDR3 spans 14 amino acids. The CDR3 loop is CASSQEGVNYGYTF. In DNA, the CDR3 is TGCGCCAGCAGCCAAGAAGGGGTAAACTATGGCTACACCTTC.

The chain carries TRBV3-1 and TRBJ1-6; tentatively, D is TRBD1 (6 bases). Trimming took 2 bases from V and 7 from J, leaving 12 bases between them. CDR3 length: 15 residues. Per the germline V gene, CDR1 is LGHDT and CDR2 is YNNKEL (reference sequence). CDR3 amino acids: CASSQIVGANSPLHF. Written as DNA, the CDR3 is TGTGCCAGCAGCCAAATTGTGGGGGCGAATTCACCCCTCCACTTT. The full variable domain, completed using reference TRBV3-1 and TRBJ1-6, is DTAVSQTPKYLVTQMGNDKSIKCEQNLGHDTMYWYKQDSKKFLKIMFSYNNKELIINETVPNRFSPKSPDKAHLNLHINSLELGDSAVYFCASSQIVGANSPLHFGNGTRLTVT.